A single TCR beta chain is shown here with its context. The CDR3 sequence is 13 residues long. V dropped 6 bases and J dropped 6 bases, with 14 bases sitting between them. The data were obtained in a study of identical twins. TCRdb re-analysed the 5' RACE reads in MiXCR, keeping a single row per CDR3 protein. The table records approximately 490,000 distinct CDR3 sequences, about a fifth of them present only once. In addition, the sample was reused for a study of yellow fever vaccine responses in identical twins.

Source material: CD4+ T cells sorted from blood. The V gene is TRBV12-3 or TRBV12-4, the J gene TRBJ1-2; no clear D. The sequence derives from a woman between 18 and 29 years old in good health. The CDR3 loop reads CASSPTYRDGYTF. CDR3 DNA: TGTGCCAGCAGCCCGACCTATCGCGATGGCTACACCTTC.